A selection of T cell receptor beta chains follows, all from one sample in a study of cytotoxic CD8 clonotypes in ibrutinib-treated CLL. Method: immunoSEQ multiplex PCR; TCRdb's copy keeps in-frame clones and lacks some. The profile covers about 120,000 clones, with 75% to 90% appearing a single time and around 2.1% taken by the ten largest. This specimen was PBMCs, taken after 24 months of ibrutinib treatment. The origin of the receptors is a human donor with chronic lymphocytic leukemia. Each CDR3 is given with its conserved first and last residue. D genes are given only for firm matches. Expanded clones are given a class, and other clones once, few, many or no size at all.

size: -; D: -; J: TRBJ2-7; V: TRBV28; DNA: TGTGCCAGTCTAGGGACCCCCTACGAGCAGTACTTC; CDR3: CASLGTPYEQYF
size: once; D: -; J: TRBJ2-2; V: TRBV5-1; DNA: TGCGCCAGCAGCCGGGAGGGGGCACCGAACACCGGGGAGCTGTTTTTT; CDR3: CASSREGAPNTGELFF
size: -; D: TRBD1; J: TRBJ1-2; V: TRBV7-2; DNA: TGTGCCAGCAGCGGCACAGGGGGCGCTTATGGCTACACCTTC; CDR3: CASSGTGGAYGYTF
size: -; D: -; J: TRBJ2-3; V: TRBV6-5; DNA: TGTGCCAGCAGCGTGGCAGATACGCAGTATTTT; CDR3: CASSVADTQYF
size: -; D: TRBD1; J: TRBJ2-1; V: TRBV6-5; DNA: TGTGCCAGCAGTTACGCAGGGGGAAGGGGCAATGAGCAGTTCTTC; CDR3: CASSYAGGRGNEQFF
size: -; D: -; J: TRBJ1-2; V: TRBV4-3; DNA: TGCGCCAGCAGCCAAGATCGGCGGGGGAGCTATGGCTACACCTTC; CDR3: CASSQDRRGSYGYTF
size: -; D: -; J: TRBJ1-4; V: TRBV7-9; DNA: TGTGCCAGCAGCTCTCATACCGGACGGGCCTCTAATGAAAAACTGTTTTTT; CDR3: CASSSHTGRASNEKLFF
size: -; D: -; J: TRBJ2-7; V: TRBV18; DNA: TGTGCCAGCTCACCAAACGGAGGAGCTTACGAGTGGCAGTACTTC; CDR3: CASSPNGGAYEWQYF
size: once; D: TRBD1; J: TRBJ1-1; V: TRBV10-3; DNA: TGTGCCATCAGGACCGGGGGACAGGGGAACACTGAAGCTTTCTTT; CDR3: CAIRTGGQGNTEAFF
size: -; D: TRBD1; J: TRBJ2-2; V: TRBV10-3; DNA: TGTGCCATCAGTGCCGACAGGGCACCGAACACCGGGGAGCTGTTTTTT; CDR3: CAISADRAPNTGELFF
size: -; D: TRBD2; J: TRBJ2-1; V: TRBV28; DNA: TGTGCCAGCCGTAGACTAGCGGCTTACAATGAGCAGTTCTTC; CDR3: CASRRLAAYNEQFF
size: -; D: -; J: TRBJ1-2; V: TRBV19; DNA: TGTGCCAGTAGTACGGGGGGCAGTTTAATCGGCTATGGCTACACCTTC; CDR3: CASSTGGSLIGYGYTF
size: -; D: TRBD1; J: TRBJ2-7; V: TRBV2; DNA: TGTGCCAGCAGTGAAGGTCACTCGGTGGACAGGGTTCCCTACGAGCAGTACTTC; CDR3: CASSEGHSVDRVPYEQYF
size: -; D: -; J: TRBJ2-1; V: TRBV5-6; DNA: TGTGCCAGCAGCCGGCCCCCTATTGGGAAGCAGTTCTTC; CDR3: CASSRPPIGKQFF
size: -; D: TRBD2; J: TRBJ2-7; V: TRBV10-3; DNA: TGTGCCATCAGTGGGGCTAGCGGCTCCTACGAGCAGTACTTC; CDR3: CAISGASGSYEQYF
size: -; D: -; J: TRBJ1-4; V: TRBV6-5; DNA: TGTGCCAGCAGTACCCGGGGTAGGGAACTGTTTTTT; CDR3: CASSTRGRELFF
size: -; D: -; J: TRBJ2-7; V: TRBV2; DNA: TGTGCCAGCAGTCAAAGACAGGAGCAGTACTTC; CDR3: CASSQRQEQYF
size: -; D: -; J: TRBJ1-2; V: TRBV27; DNA: TGTGCCAGCAGTTTATCGGGACTGAGGCAGGGCAGCTATGGCTACACCTTC; CDR3: CASSLSGLRQGSYGYTF
size: -; D: -; J: TRBJ2-5; V: TRBV9; DNA: TGTGCCAGCACCGTAGAAGGGTTCCAACAAGAGACCCAGTACTTC; CDR3: CASTVEGFQQETQYF
size: once; D: TRBD1; J: TRBJ1-1; V: TRBV29-1; DNA: TGCAGCGTTGTAGGGACAGGGAACGCTTTCTTT; CDR3: CSVVGTGNAFF
size: -; D: -; J: TRBJ2-7; V: TRBV5-4; DNA: TGTGCCAGCAGCTTGGGACAGACTACCTACGAGCAGTACTTC; CDR3: CASSLGQTTYEQYF
size: -; D: -; J: TRBJ1-1; V: TRBV10-1; DNA: TGCGCCACCGTAGAGCCCTTGAACACTGAAGCTTTCTTT; CDR3: CATVEPLNTEAFF
size: -; D: TRBD2; J: TRBJ2-2; V: TRBV4-2; DNA: TGTGCCAGCAGCCAATTGACTAGCGGGAGTACCGGGGAGCTGTTTTTT; CDR3: CASSQLTSGSTGELFF
size: -; D: TRBD1; J: TRBJ2-7; V: TRBV4-1; DNA: TGCGCCAGCAGCCAGCTCATTGGACAGGGGGCTGGGGAGCAGTACTTC; CDR3: CASSQLIGQGAGEQYF
size: -; D: TRBD1; J: TRBJ2-2; V: TRBV18; DNA: TGTGCCAGCTCACCGGACAGGGAGCTCTACGGGGAGCTGTTTTTT; CDR3: CASSPDRELYGELFF
size: -; D: -; J: TRBJ1-1; V: TRBV29-1; DNA: TGCAGCGTTGTTTGGGCGGACGAAGCTTTCTTT; CDR3: CSVVWADEAFF
size: -; D: -; J: TRBJ1-2; V: TRBV4-3; DNA: TGCGCCAGCAGCCAAGTTTGGCAGGGCCGGGGCTACACCTTC; CDR3: CASSQVWQGRGYTF
size: -; D: -; J: TRBJ2-7; V: TRBV11-2; DNA: TGTGCCAGCAGCTTAGATGCCCCCCCCCACACAGGATCCTACGAGCAGTACTTC; CDR3: CASSLDAPPHTGSYEQYF
size: few; D: -; J: TRBJ1-5; V: TRBV4-2; DNA: TGTGCCAGCAGCCAAGATTCCCCAGGGGCCAGCCAGCATTTT; CDR3: CASSQDSPGASQHF
size: once; D: -; J: TRBJ2-3; V: TRBV5-6; DNA: TGTGCCAGCAGCAGTTGGTCGACGGCTAGCACAGATACGCAGTATTTT; CDR3: CASSSWSTASTDTQYF
size: -; D: -; J: TRBJ2-1; V: TRBV7-8; DNA: TGTGCCAGCAGGATAACTAGGGCAGGGAAGGCCCAATACAATGAGCAGTTCTTC; CDR3: CASRITRAGKAQYNEQFF
size: -; D: -; J: TRBJ2-7; V: TRBV4-2; DNA: TGTGCCAGCAGCCAAGTTGCAGGGAGCGAGCAGTACTTC; CDR3: CASSQVAGSEQYF
size: -; D: TRBD2; J: TRBJ2-1; V: TRBV11-2; DNA: TGTGCCAGCAGCTTAGAAGATAGCGGGAGTGGATATGAGCAGTTCTTC; CDR3: CASSLEDSGSGYEQFF
size: -; D: TRBD1; J: TRBJ2-7; V: TRBV19; DNA: TGTGCCAGTAGACTGACAGGGGTAAGCTCCTACGAGCAGTACTTC; CDR3: CASRLTGVSSYEQYF
size: -; D: -; J: TRBJ2-3; V: TRBV29-1; DNA: TGCAGCGTTCTCTCGGCAGCGCGGGGGCGGTGGGACACAGATACGCAGTATTTT; CDR3: CSVLSAARGRWDTDTQYF
size: -; D: -; J: TRBJ2-3; V: TRBV20-1; DNA: TGCAGTGCTTGGACTACAGATACGCAGTATTTT; CDR3: CSAWTTDTQYF
size: -; D: -; J: TRBJ2-7; V: TRBV7-2; DNA: TGTGCCAGCAGCCGACACTCCTACGAGCAGTACTTC; CDR3: CASSRHSYEQYF
size: -; D: -; J: TRBJ2-5; V: TRBV7-3; DNA: TGTGCCAGCAGCCCACGGGCATCTTTGTGGGAGACCCAGTACTTC; CDR3: CASSPRASLWETQYF
size: once; D: -; J: TRBJ2-5; V: TRBV9; DNA: TGTGCCAGCAGCCCTGGATTAGGGCAGCGGGCCCAGTACTTC; CDR3: CASSPGLGQRAQYF
size: once; D: TRBD1; J: TRBJ1-2; V: TRBV4-3; DNA: TGCGCCAGCAGCCCGGACAGGGGGCTGTACTATGGCTACACCTTC; CDR3: CASSPDRGLYYGYTF
size: -; D: -; J: TRBJ1-2; V: TRBV6-5; DNA: TGTGCCAGCAGTTACGGGGGCCATGGCTACACCTTC; CDR3: CASSYGGHGYTF
size: -; D: TRBD1; J: TRBJ1-2; V: TRBV28; DNA: TGTGCCAGCAGCGCCACCCGGACAGGTCGCTATGGCTACACCTTC; CDR3: CASSATRTGRYGYTF
size: -; D: TRBD2; J: TRBJ2-1; V: TRBV6-1; DNA: TGTGCCAGCAGTGTGGATAGCGGGAGGTTTAATGAGCAGTTCTTC; CDR3: CASSVDSGRFNEQFF
size: -; D: -; J: TRBJ1-4; V: TRBV2; DNA: TGTGCCAGCAGTCCCGAGGACAGAACTAATGAAAAACTGTTTTTT; CDR3: CASSPEDRTNEKLFF
size: -; D: -; J: TRBJ1-4; V: TRBV5-4; DNA: TGTGCCAGCAGCTTGCGGGGACTTGGGGAAAAACTGTTTTTT; CDR3: CASSLRGLGEKLFF
size: -; D: TRBD1; J: TRBJ1-4; V: TRBV5-5; DNA: TGTGCCAGCAGCATGACAGGGCGGGAAAAACTGTTTTTT; CDR3: CASSMTGREKLFF
size: -; D: -; J: TRBJ1-5; V: TRBV28; DNA: TGTGCCAGCAGGACCCCAGGGAGCCAGCCCCAGCATTTT; CDR3: CASRTPGSQPQHF
size: -; D: -; J: TRBJ1-2; V: TRBV5-8; DNA: TGTGCCAGCAGCTTGGATTTGGGGAGAACTAACTATGGCTACACCTTC; CDR3: CASSLDLGRTNYGYTF
size: -; D: -; J: TRBJ1-3; V: TRBV7-2; DNA: TGTGCCAGCAGCTTAGGGGGCGTATCTTCTGGAAACACCATATATTTT; CDR3: CASSLGGVSSGNTIYF
size: -; D: -; J: TRBJ1-1; V: TRBV4-1; DNA: TGCGCCAGCAGCCAAGATTTTTCAGGGTCTAACACTGAAGCTTTCTTT; CDR3: CASSQDFSGSNTEAFF
size: -; D: -; J: TRBJ1-2; V: TRBV15; DNA: TGTGCCACCAGCAGACCTGGCCAGGGGAACTATGGCTACACCTTC; CDR3: CATSRPGQGNYGYTF
size: -; D: -; J: TRBJ2-2; V: TRBV5-4; DNA: TGTGCCAGCAGCTTGACAGCAGACACCGGGGAGCTGTTTTTT; CDR3: CASSLTADTGELFF